The clone carrying this T cell receptor beta chain was observed a few times. V was trimmed by 2 bases and J by 4 bases, leaving 9 bases between them. This CDR3 region has 15 residues. Germline V gene lookup returns CDR1 MGHDK and CDR2 SYGVNS. The sample belongs to a study of blood T cell repertoires in COVID-19. Assay: immunoSEQ multiplex PCR; the TCRdb copy retains only in-frame clones and omits some. The repertoire consists of over 400,000 clones, with 85% to 90% occurring once and the leading ten covering 7.5% to 9.5%. The origin of this receptor is a woman aged 45 to 65 with COVID-19, enrolled during active disease. Input material: peripheral blood. The chain is built from TRBV25-1 and TRBJ1-6; D unclear. The CDR3 protein is CASSEGGKYNSPLHF. CDR3 nucleotides: TGTGCCAGCAGTGAAGGAGGAAAGTATAATTCACCCCTCCACTTT.